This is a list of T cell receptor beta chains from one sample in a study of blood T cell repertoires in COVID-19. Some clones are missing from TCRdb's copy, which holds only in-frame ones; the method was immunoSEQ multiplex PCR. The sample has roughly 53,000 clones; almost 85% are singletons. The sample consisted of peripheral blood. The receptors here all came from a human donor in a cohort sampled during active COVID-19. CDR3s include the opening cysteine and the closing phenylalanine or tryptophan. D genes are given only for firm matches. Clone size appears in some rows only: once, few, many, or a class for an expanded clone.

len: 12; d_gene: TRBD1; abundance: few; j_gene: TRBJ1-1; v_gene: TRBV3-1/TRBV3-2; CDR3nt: TGTGCCAGCAGCCATCCAGGGGGCGACGCTTTCTTT; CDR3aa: CASSHPGGDAFF
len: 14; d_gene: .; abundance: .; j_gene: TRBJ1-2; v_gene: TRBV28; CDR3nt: TGTGCCAGCAGTTCCCCTTGGGGCGGGACTGGCTACACCTTC; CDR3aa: CASSSPWGGTGYTF
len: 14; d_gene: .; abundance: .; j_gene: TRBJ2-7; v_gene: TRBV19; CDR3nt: TGTGCCAGTAGTATGGTCTCAAGGGGGTACGAGCAGTACTTC; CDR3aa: CASSMVSRGYEQYF
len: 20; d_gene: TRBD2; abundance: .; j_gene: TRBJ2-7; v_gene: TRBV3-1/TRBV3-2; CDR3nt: TGTGCCAGCAGCCGACTAGCGGGGAACTCCCTCCGCCCGGTTTCGCACGAGCAGTACTTC; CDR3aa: CASSRLAGNSLRPVSHEQYF
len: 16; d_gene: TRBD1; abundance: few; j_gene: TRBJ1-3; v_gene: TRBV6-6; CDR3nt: TGTGCCAGCAGCCGCCGACAGGGGGCTTATGGAAACACCATATATTTT; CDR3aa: CASSRRQGAYGNTIYF
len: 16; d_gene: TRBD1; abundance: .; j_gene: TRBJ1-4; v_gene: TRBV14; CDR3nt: TGTGCCAGCAGCCAAGATAACCCGGGGACAGGTGAAAAACTGTTTTTT; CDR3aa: CASSQDNPGTGEKLFF
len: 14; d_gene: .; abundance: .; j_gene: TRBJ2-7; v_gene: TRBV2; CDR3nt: TGTGCCAGCAGTGTCCTAGCCGGGAACTACGAGCAGTACTTC; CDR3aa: CASSVLAGNYEQYF
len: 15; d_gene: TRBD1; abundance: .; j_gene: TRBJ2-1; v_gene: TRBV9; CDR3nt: TGTGCCAGCAGCATTGGACAGGTAACCTACAATGAGCAGTTCTTC; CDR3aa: CASSIGQVTYNEQFF
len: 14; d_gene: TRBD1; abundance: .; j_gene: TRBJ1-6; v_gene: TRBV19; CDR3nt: TGTGCCAGTAGTAGGACAGGGGAGGATTCACCCCTCCACTTT; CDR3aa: CASSRTGEDSPLHF
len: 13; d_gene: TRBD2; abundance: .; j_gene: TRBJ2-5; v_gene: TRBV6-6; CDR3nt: TGTGCCAGCTTCCAAGCGGGGGGCCAGACCCAGTACTTC; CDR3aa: CASFQAGGQTQYF
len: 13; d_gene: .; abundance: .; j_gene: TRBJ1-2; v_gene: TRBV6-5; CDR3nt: TGTGCCAGCAGTTACTCGACGGGAGATGGCTACACCTTC; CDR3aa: CASSYSTGDGYTF
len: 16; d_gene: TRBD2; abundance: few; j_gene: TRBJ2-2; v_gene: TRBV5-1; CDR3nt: TGCGCCAGCAGCTTGGGAGGACTAGCGGGACCCGGGGAGCTGTTTTTT; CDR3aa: CASSLGGLAGPGELFF
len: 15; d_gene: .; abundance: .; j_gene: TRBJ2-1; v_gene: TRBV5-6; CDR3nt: TGTGCCAGCAGCCTCGATCGACTCCCCTACAATGAGCAGTTCTTC; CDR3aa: CASSLDRLPYNEQFF
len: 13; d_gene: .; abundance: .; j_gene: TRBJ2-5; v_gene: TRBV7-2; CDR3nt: TGTGCCAGCAGCTTAGATGGGGGGGAGACCCAGTACTTC; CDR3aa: CASSLDGGETQYF
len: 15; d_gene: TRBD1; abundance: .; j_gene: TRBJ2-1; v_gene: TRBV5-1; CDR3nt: TGCGCCAGCAGCTTGGAGGGACAGGGCTACAATGAGCAGTTCTTC; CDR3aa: CASSLEGQGYNEQFF
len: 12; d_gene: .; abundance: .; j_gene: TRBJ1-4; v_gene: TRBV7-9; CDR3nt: TGTGCCAGCAGCTTAGGTTCGGCGGAACTGTTTTTT; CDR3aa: CASSLGSAELFF
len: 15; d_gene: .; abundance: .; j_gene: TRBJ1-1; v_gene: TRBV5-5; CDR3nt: TGTGCCAGCAGCCGAGTTGCGTATATGAACACTGAAGCTTTCTTT; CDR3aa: CASSRVAYMNTEAFF
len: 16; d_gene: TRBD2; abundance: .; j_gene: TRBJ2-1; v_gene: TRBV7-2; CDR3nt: TGTGCCAGCAGCGCCCAAGCCGGGACTACCTACAATGAGCAGTTCTTC; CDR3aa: CASSAQAGTTYNEQFF
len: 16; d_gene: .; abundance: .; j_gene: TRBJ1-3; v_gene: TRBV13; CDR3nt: TGTGCCAGCAGCCCCCTCCGGGGGGGCGCTGGAAACACCATATATTTT; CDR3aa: CASSPLRGGAGNTIYF
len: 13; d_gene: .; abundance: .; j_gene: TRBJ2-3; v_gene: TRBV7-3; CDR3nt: TGTGCCAGCAAGGCCACAGGCACAGATACGCAGTATTTT; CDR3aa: CASKATGTDTQYF
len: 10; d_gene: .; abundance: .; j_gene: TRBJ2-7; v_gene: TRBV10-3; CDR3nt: TGTGCCATAGGGGAGGACACCCGGTACTTC; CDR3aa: CAIGEDTRYF
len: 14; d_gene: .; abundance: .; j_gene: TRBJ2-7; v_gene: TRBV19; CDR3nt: TGTGCCAGTAGTATTGGGTGGAGCTCCTACGAGCAGTACTTC; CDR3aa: CASSIGWSSYEQYF
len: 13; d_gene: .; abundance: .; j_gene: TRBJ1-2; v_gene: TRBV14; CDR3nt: TGTGCCAGCAGCTTGCAGGGTTCGTATGGCTACACCTTC; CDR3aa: CASSLQGSYGYTF
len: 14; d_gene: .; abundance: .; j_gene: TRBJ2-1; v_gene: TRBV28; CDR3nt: TGTGCCAGCAGTTTCATTACGGGTCTCGATGAGCAGTTCTTC; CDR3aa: CASSFITGLDEQFF
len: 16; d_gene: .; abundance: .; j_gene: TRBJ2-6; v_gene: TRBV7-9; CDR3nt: TGTGCCAGCACCCTGGACAGCCTCTCTGGGGCCAACGTCCTGACTTTC; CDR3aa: CASTLDSLSGANVLTF
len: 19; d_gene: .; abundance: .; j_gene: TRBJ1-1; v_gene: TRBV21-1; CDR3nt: TGTGCCAGCAGCAAAGTTCGGGAGAGGGGGCGCAGGTGGAGAACTGAAGCTTTCTTT; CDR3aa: CASSKVRERGRRWRTEAFF
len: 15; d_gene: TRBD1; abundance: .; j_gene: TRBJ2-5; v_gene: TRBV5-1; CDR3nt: TGCGCCAGCAGCCCGGGACAGGGGCCCCAAGAGACCCAGTACTTC; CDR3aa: CASSPGQGPQETQYF
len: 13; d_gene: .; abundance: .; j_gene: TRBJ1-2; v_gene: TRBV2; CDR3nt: TGTGCCAGCAGTGCGGGGACACGTCCAGGCTACACCTTC; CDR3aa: CASSAGTRPGYTF
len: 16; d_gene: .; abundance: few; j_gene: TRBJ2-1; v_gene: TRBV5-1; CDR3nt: TGCGCCAGCAGCTTGGCCTCTCGCGGGCCCTACAATGAGCAGTTCTTC; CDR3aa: CASSLASRGPYNEQFF
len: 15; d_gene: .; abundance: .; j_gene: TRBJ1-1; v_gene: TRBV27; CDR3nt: TGTGCCAGCAGTTTGTCCCGCGCGACAAGAGTAGAAGCTTTCTTT; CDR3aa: CASSLSRATRVEAFF
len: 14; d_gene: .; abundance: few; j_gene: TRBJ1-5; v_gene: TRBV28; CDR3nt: TGTGCCAGCAGCACTATTAGGGGTTTACAGCCCCAGCATTTT; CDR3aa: CASSTIRGLQPQHF
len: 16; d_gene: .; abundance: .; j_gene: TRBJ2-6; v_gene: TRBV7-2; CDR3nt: TGTGCCAGCAGCAAAGTAGTTGGTTCTGGGGCCAACGTCCTGACTTTC; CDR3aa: CASSKVVGSGANVLTF
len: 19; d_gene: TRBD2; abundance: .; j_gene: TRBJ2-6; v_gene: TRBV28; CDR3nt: TGTGCCAGCAGCCCTCCGGGACTAGCGGGAGCTTCCGGGGCCAACGTCCTGACTTTC; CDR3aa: CASSPPGLAGASGANVLTF
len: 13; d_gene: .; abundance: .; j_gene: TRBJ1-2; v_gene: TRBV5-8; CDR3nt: TGTGCCAGCAGCTTTGAGAGGAACTATGGCTACACCTTC; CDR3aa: CASSFERNYGYTF
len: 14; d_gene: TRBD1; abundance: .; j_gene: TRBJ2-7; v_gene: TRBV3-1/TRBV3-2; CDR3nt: TGTGCCAGCAGGCCGACAGGGCGTGGAAACGAGCAGTACTTC; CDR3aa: CASRPTGRGNEQYF
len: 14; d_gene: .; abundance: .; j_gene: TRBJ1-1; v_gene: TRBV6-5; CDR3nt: TGTGCCAGCCGGCTTGGGGGGGGGAACACTGAAGCTTTCTTT; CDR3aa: CASRLGGGNTEAFF
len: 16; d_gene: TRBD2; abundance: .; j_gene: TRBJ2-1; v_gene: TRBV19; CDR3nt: TGTGCCAGTAGCTTACAGCTAGCGGGAGGACGAAATGAGCAGTTCTTC; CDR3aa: CASSLQLAGGRNEQFF
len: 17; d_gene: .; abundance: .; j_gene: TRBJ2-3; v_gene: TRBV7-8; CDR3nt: TGTGCCAGCAGCTCTATCATGGGAGGCCAGGAGGCAGATACGCAGTATTTT; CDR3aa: CASSSIMGGQEADTQYF
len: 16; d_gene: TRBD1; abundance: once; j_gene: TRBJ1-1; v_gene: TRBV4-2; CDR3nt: TGTGCCAGCAGCCAACCTGGGACAGGGCCAAACACTGAAGCTTTCTTT; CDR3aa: CASSQPGTGPNTEAFF
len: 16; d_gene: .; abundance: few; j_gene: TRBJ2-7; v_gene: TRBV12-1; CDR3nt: TGTGCCAGCAGCCCCAGACTAGCGGGATTATATTACGAGCAGTACTTC; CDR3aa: CASSPRLAGLYYEQYF
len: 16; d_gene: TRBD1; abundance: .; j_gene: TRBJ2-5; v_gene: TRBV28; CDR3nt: TGTGCCAGCAGTGCCTCCGGGACAGGGGGCGAAGAGACCCAGTACTTC; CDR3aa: CASSASGTGGEETQYF
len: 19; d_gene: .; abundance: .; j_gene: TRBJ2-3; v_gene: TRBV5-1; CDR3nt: TGCGCCAGCAGCTTGGAGGGGCTAATCGGAAGACCCCCAAAAGATACGCAGTATTTT; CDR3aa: CASSLEGLIGRPPKDTQYF
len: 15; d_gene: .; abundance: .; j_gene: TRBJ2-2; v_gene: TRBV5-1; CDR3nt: TGCGCCAGCAGCTTGGGAACAGTGAACACCGGGGAGCTGTTTTTT; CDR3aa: CASSLGTVNTGELFF
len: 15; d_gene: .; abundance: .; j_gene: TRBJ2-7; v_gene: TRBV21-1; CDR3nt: TGTGCCAGCCGGATAGCGGGGGGGGGTAACTACGAGCAGTACTTC; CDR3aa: CASRIAGGGNYEQYF
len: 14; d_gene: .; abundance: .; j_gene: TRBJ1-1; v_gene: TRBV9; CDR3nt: TGTGCCAGCAGCCCCCGGCGGGTGGGGACTGAAGCTTTCTTT; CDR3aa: CASSPRRVGTEAFF
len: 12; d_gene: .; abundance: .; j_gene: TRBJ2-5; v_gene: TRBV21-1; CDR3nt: TGTGAGACTAGCGGGGATCAAGAGACCCAGTACTTC; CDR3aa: CETSGDQETQYF
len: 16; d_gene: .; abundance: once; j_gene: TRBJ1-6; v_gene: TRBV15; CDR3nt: TGTGCCACCAGCAGAGAACCCAGCTCCTATAATTCACCCCTCCACTTT; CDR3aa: CATSREPSSYNSPLHF
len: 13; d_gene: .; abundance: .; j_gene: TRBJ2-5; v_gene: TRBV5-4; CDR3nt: TGTGCCAGCAGCCCGACTAGAAAAGAGACCCAGTACTTC; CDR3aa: CASSPTRKETQYF
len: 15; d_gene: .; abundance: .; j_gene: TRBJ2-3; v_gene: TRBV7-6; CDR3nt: TGTGCCAGCAGCTTAGAGGAGGGAACCACAGATACGCAGTATTTT; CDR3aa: CASSLEEGTTDTQYF
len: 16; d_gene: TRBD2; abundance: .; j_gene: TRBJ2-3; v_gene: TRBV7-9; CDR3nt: TGTGCCAGCAGCTTACGATACGGGACTAGCGGGGATACGCAGTATTTT; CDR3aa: CASSLRYGTSGDTQYF
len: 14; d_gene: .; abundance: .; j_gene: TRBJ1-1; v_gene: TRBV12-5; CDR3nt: TGTGCTAGTGGTCGCCTGGGGGGGACCCCTGAAGCTTTCTTT; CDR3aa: CASGRLGGTPEAFF
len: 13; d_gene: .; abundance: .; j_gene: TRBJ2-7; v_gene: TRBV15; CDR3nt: TGTGCCACCAGCAGAGGTCTCGCCTACGAGCAGTACTTC; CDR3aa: CATSRGLAYEQYF
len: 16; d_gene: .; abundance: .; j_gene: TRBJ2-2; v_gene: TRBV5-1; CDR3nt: TGCGCCAGCAGCGCCCCTACAGGACCCCTCACCGGGGAGCTGTTTTTT; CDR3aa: CASSAPTGPLTGELFF
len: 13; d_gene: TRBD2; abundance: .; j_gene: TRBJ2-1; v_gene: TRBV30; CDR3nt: TGTGCCTGCCGGCGGGGGTCCGGGGGTGAGCAGTTCTTC; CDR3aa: CACRRGSGGEQFF
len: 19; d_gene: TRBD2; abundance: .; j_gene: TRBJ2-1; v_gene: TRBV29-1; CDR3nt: TGCAGCGCTCGACCTCCACCTAGCGGGGGGGCCGGTAGGTACAATGAGCAGTTCTTC; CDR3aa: CSARPPPSGGAGRYNEQFF